This T cell receptor beta chain emerged from a study of CD8+CD57+ T cells in acquired aplastic anemia. Study background: Sorted cells (CD4+ and CD8+) yielded DNA amounts that averaged approximately 3.2 ug. Among healthy donors, CD4+ cells averaged around 10 million reads.

Overall study results and limits: The number of CD8+ CDR3 sequences shared by patients and controls was about 30. Between patients and controls, CD8+ Simpson's diversity did not vary significantly.

For CDR3 and TCR beta VDJ profiling, genomic DNA was the template used. MiXCR, run by TCRdb on the reads, gives a single entry per CDR3 protein. Of about 190,000 distinct CDR3 sequences in the sample, 54% are singletons; the top ten hold about a sixth. With respect to this clonotype: As yet, its antigen is unknown.

The sequence came from a human donor in good health, serving as a control. The sequenced sample consisted of sorted CD4+, CD8+, or CD8+CD57+ T cells (not recorded which) from PBMCs.

The chain's CDR3 is CASSLPAGEQFF. The CDR3 DNA sequence: TGCGCCAGCAGCTTGCCGGCTGGTGAGCAGTTCTTC. The chain couples TRBV5-1 to TRBJ2-1; D is ambiguous. The CDR3 loop spans 12 amino acids. Germline CDR1 reads SGHRS; CDR2 reads YFSETQ. Deletions cut 1 base from V and 9 bases from J, with 8 bases between.